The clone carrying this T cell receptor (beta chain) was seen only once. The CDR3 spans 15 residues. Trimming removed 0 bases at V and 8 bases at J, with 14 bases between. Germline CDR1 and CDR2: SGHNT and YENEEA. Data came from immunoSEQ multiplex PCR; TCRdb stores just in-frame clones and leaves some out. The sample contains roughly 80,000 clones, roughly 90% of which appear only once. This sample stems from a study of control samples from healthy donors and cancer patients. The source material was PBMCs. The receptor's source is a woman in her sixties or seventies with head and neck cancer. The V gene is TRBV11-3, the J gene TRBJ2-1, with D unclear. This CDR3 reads CASSLDGMGNDEQFF. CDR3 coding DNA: TGTGCCAGCAGCTTAGATGGGATGGGCAACGATGAGCAGTTCTTC.